This TCR beta chain comes out of a study of cytomegalovirus exposure and HLA in healthy donors. Germline V gene sequence: CDR1 MNHNY, CDR2 SVGAGI (reference sequence). The CDR3 totals 14 residues. V was clipped by 4 bases and J by 4 bases; unmatched bases: 6. The PCR ran on 60 Vbeta and 13 Jbeta primers. The method was immunoSEQ multiplex PCR; TCRdb's version includes in-frame clones alone and lacks a portion of them. This table holds around 190,000 clones, roughly 80% found once. The chain couples TRBV6-6 to TRBJ2-5; 7 bases agree with TRBD2. The specimen sequenced was PBMCs. The source of this sequence is a woman aged 45 to 65 in good health and CMV-seronegative. The CDR3 spells CASSSVGGLETQYF. CDR3 bases: TGTGCCAGCAGTTCGGTGGGGGGGTTAGAGACCCAGTACTTC.